The rows below give T cell receptor beta chains drawn from one sample of a study of brain T cells in children with intractable seizures. Only in-frame clones appear in the TCRdb table, and some are missing; sequencing was by immunoSEQ multiplex PCR. Of about 80,000 clones in the sample, about 90% are singletons; the top ten hold about 23%. The input for sequencing was peripheral blood, taken at surgery. All receptors come from a girl aged 2-10 years with Rasmussen encephalitis and intractable seizures. Each CDR3 is given with its conserved first and last residue. The D gene is left open where the match is weak. Where a row states a size, it is once, few, many or the class of an expanded clone; other rows omit it.

TRBV27	TRBJ2-2	NA	NA	TGTGCCAGCAGTCCCGTTTTGGGGGAGCTGTTTTTT	CASSPVLGELFF
TRBV9	TRBJ1-2	NA	NA	TGTGCCAGCAGCGTAGACGCCCGGAGGCAGGGAGACGGCTACACCTTC	CASSVDARRQGDGYTF
TRBV13	TRBJ2-4	once	TRBD1	TGTGCCAGCAGCTCAGGACAGGAAAACATTCAGTACTTC	CASSSGQENIQYF
TRBV6-1	TRBJ1-1	NA	NA	TGTGCCAGCAGTGCCCCACTCCAGGGGCTGAACACTGAAGCTTTCTTT	CASSAPLQGLNTEAFF
TRBV6-2/TRBV6-3	TRBJ1-4	NA	NA	TGTGCCAGCAGTTACTCGATAAGCAGTCGGAGACAGAATAATGAAAAACTGTTTTTT	CASSYSISSRRQNNEKLFF
TRBV7-2	TRBJ1-1	NA	NA	TGTGCCAGCAGCTTTTCAGTATACACTGAAGCTTTCTTT	CASSFSVYTEAFF
TRBV24-1	TRBJ2-7	NA	NA	TGTGCCACCAGTGATCCGCGTACAGGGAGAGCCGAGCAGTACTTC	CATSDPRTGRAEQYF
TRBV9	TRBJ2-7	NA	NA	TGTGCCAGCAGCCCACATTTAGGGACCGGTATCTACGAGCAGTACTTC	CASSPHLGTGIYEQYF
TRBV18	TRBJ2-7	NA	TRBD2	TGTGCCAGCTCACCACTAGCGGGAGGGATCTCCTACGAGCAGTACTTC	CASSPLAGGISYEQYF
TRBV21-1	TRBJ1-2	NA	NA	TGTGCCAGCAGCAAGACGTCCGGGACAGCCCGTTATGGCTACACCTTC	CASSKTSGTARYGYTF
TRBV6-2/TRBV6-3	TRBJ1-1	NA	TRBD1	TGTGCCAGCAGTTACGACAGGGTCGAAGCTTTCTTT	CASSYDRVEAFF
TRBV10-3	TRBJ2-1	NA	NA	TGTGCCATCAGTGAGACAGGGCTGAGTGAGCAGTTCTTC	CAISETGLSEQFF
TRBV30	TRBJ1-6	NA	NA	TGTGCCTGGCTCGAGGAGGGCGAGAGGCCACCCCTCCACTTT	CAWLEEGERPPLHF
TRBV27	TRBJ1-2	NA	TRBD1	TGTGCCAGCAGTCTCAGACAGGGGAACGGCTACACCTTC	CASSLRQGNGYTF
TRBV5-5	TRBJ2-7	NA	TRBD1	TGTGCCAGCAGATCGACAGGGAAAACCTACTACGAGCAGTACTTC	CASRSTGKTYYEQYF
TRBV29-1	TRBJ2-1	NA	NA	TGCAGCGTTGAAGTGGGGCCTCTCTCCAGCGGGTACAATGAGCAGTTCTTC	CSVEVGPLSSGYNEQFF
TRBV4-1	TRBJ1-5	NA	NA	TGCGCCAGCAGCCAATGGTTCTCCTCGGTAAGCTATCAGCCCCAGCATTTT	CASSQWFSSVSYQPQHF
TRBV30	TRBJ1-1	NA	NA	TGTGCCTGGAGTGCAATTACAAGGAACACTGAAGCTTTCTTT	CAWSAITRNTEAFF
TRBV5-1	TRBJ1-4	NA	NA	TGCGCCAGCAGCTTGGCCCACCGTTCCGGGGAGGAAAAACTGTTTTTT	CASSLAHRSGEEKLFF
TRBV10-2	TRBJ2-7	NA	NA	TGCGCCAGCAGTGATTACAGCCAAGCCTCCTACGAGCAGTACTTC	CASSDYSQASYEQYF
TRBV19	TRBJ2-7	NA	NA	TGTGCCAGTAGTGAGGACCTCGCCTACGAGCAGTACTTC	CASSEDLAYEQYF
TRBV10-3	TRBJ1-5	NA	NA	TGTGCCATCAGTCCTGGGGGGTTCAATCAGCCCCAGCATTTT	CAISPGGFNQPQHF
TRBV6-1	TRBJ1-5	NA	TRBD1	TGTGCCAGCAGTGAGCGGACAGGTAGCAATCAGCCCCAGCATTTT	CASSERTGSNQPQHF
TRBV5-6	TRBJ2-7	NA	TRBD1	TGTGCCAGCAGCCGCACGGTGACAGGGACCCCCTACGAGCAGTACTTC	CASSRTVTGTPYEQYF
TRBV11-2	TRBJ2-3	NA	NA	TGTGCCAGCAGCTTAGATCACAGGGAGGCTAAGGATACGCAGTATTTT	CASSLDHREAKDTQYF
TRBV6-5	TRBJ1-1	NA	NA	TGTGCCAGCAGTTCCGGCCCAGGGAACACTGAAGCTTTCTTT	CASSSGPGNTEAFF
TRBV20-1	TRBJ1-1	NA	NA	TGCAGTGCTAGTGGCACTGAAGCTTTCTTT	CSASGTEAFF
TRBV2	TRBJ1-4	NA	NA	TGTGCCAGCAGTGGTGCAACTAATGAAAAACTGTTTTTT	CASSGATNEKLFF
TRBV13	TRBJ2-7	once	TRBD2	TGTGCCAGCAGCTTACTAGCGGGAGGGCTCTACGAGCAGTACTTC	CASSLLAGGLYEQYF